The rows below give T cell receptor beta chains drawn from one sample of a study of cytotoxic CD8 clonotypes in ibrutinib-treated CLL. The data were produced by immunoSEQ multiplex PCR, yet TCRdb's version contains in-frame clones alone and is incomplete. The profile shows some 120,000 clones, about 53% of them singletons. The material sequenced was PBMCs, taken after 24 months of ibrutinib treatment. The receptor set was obtained from a human donor with chronic lymphocytic leukemia. Both conserved end residues are part of each CDR3. D genes are given only for firm matches. Only some rows state a clone size, as once, few, many or a class for expanded clones.

V: TRBV6-4
D: -
size: -
J: TRBJ2-7
CDR3: CASYGPRRTGQYF
DNA: TGTGCCAGCTACGGGCCCCGGAGAACGGGGCAGTACTTC

V: TRBV9
D: TRBD2
size: -
J: TRBJ2-3
CDR3: CASSSAARASGDLDTQYF
DNA: TGTGCCAGCAGCTCGGCAGCCCGGGCTAGCGGGGATCTAGATACGCAGTATTTT

V: TRBV16
D: TRBD1
size: few
J: TRBJ1-2
CDR3: CASSQSRQGAYGYTF
DNA: TGTGCCAGCAGCCAATCTAGACAGGGGGCTTACGGCTACACCTTC

V: TRBV5-1
D: -
size: few
J: TRBJ2-7
CDR3: CASSEVYEQYF
DNA: TGCGCCAGCTCCGAGGTCTACGAGCAGTACTTC

V: TRBV6-5
D: -
size: few
J: TRBJ2-7
CDR3: CASRIIPGKPYEQYF
DNA: TGTGCCAGCAGAATTATCCCCGGGAAGCCCTACGAGCAGTACTTC

V: TRBV5-1
D: TRBD2
size: -
J: TRBJ2-1
CDR3: CASSLEGLAGYNEQFF
DNA: TGCGCCAGCAGCTTGGAGGGACTAGCGGGGTACAATGAGCAGTTCTTC

V: TRBV7-7
D: TRBD2
size: -
J: TRBJ2-3
CDR3: CASSLAGLAEDTQYF
DNA: TGTGCTAGCAGCTTAGCGGGACTAGCGGAAGATACGCAGTATTTT

V: TRBV5-1
D: -
size: -
J: TRBJ2-5
CDR3: CASSFSPQETQYF
DNA: TGCGCCAGCAGCTTTAGCCCTCAAGAGACCCAGTACTTC

V: TRBV25-1
D: -
size: few
J: TRBJ2-5
CDR3: CASSDVTGGLETQYF
DNA: TGTGCCAGCAGTGATGTCACCGGAGGATTGGAGACCCAGTACTTC

V: TRBV18
D: -
size: once
J: TRBJ2-5
CDR3: CASSRDTKETQYF
DNA: TGTGCCAGCTCACGGGACACCAAAGAGACCCAGTACTTC

V: TRBV5-1
D: TRBD2
size: -
J: TRBJ2-3
CDR3: CASSLAGAERKQYF
DNA: TGCGCCAGCAGCTTAGCGGGGGCGGAAAGGAAGCAGTATTTT

V: TRBV20-1
D: -
size: -
J: TRBJ2-7
CDR3: CSARDLPGSYF
DNA: TGCAGTGCTAGAGATCTCCCAGGGTCGTACTTC

V: TRBV10-3
D: -
size: few
J: TRBJ2-1
CDR3: CAISEAGEQFF
DNA: TGTGCCATCAGTGAAGCCGGCGAGCAGTTCTTC